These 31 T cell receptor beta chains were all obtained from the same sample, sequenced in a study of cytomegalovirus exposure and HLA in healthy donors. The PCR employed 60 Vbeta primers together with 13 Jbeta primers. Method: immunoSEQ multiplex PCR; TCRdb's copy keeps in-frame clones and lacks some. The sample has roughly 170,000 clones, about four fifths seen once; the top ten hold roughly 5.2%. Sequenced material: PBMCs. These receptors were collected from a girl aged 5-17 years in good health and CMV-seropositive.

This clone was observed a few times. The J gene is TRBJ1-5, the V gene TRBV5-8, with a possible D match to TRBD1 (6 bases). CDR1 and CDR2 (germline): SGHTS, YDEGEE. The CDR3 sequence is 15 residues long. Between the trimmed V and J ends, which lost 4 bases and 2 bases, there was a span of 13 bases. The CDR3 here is CASSATGSGNQPQHF. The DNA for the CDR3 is TGTGCCAGCAGCGCCACAGGGAGCGGCAATCAGCCCCAGCATTTT. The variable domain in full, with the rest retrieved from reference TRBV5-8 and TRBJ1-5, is EAGVTQSPTHLIKTRGQQATLRCSPISGHTSVYWYQQALGLGLQFLLWYDEGEERNRGNFPPRFSGRQFPNYSSELNVNALELEDSALYLCASSATGSGNQPQHFGDGTRLSIL.

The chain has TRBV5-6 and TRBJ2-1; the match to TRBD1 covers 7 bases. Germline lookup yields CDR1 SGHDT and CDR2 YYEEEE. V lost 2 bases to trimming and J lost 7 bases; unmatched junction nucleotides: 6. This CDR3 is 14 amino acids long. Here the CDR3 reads CASSLGGRGNEQFF. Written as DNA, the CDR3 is TGTGCCAGCAGCTTAGGGGGCCGAGGGAATGAGCAGTTCTTC.

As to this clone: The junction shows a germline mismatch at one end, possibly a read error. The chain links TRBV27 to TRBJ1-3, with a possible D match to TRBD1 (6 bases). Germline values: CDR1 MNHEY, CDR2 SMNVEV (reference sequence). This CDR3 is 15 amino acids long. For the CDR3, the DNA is TGTGCCAGCAGCTACAGGGCTGACTCTGGAAGCACCATATATTTT. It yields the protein CASSYRADSGSTIYF.

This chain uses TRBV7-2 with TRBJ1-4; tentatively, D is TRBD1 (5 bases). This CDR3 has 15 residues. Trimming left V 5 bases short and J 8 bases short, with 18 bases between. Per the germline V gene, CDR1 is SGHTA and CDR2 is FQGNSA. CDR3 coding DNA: TGTGCCAGCAGCCCCATAGGGAGGGGAGAGGAAAAACTGTTTTTT. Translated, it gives CASSPIGRGEEKLFF. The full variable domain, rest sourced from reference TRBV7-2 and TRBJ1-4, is GAGVSQSPSNKVTEKGKDVELRCDPISGHTALYWYRQSLGQGLEFLIYFQGNSAPDKSGLPSDRFSAERTGGSVSTLTIQRTQQEDSAVYLCASSPIGRGEEKLFFGSGTQLSVL.

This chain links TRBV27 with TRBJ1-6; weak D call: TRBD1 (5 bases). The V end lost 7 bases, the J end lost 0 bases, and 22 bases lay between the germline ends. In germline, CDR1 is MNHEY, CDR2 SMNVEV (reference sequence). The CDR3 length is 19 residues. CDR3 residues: CASIDRDLNPNSYNSPLHF. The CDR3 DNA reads TGTGCCAGCATAGACAGAGACCTGAACCCGAACTCCTATAATTCACCCCTCCACTTT.

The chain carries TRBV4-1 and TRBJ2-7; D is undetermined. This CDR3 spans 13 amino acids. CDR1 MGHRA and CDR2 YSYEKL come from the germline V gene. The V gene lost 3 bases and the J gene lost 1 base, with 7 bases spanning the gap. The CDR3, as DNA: TGCGCCAGCAGCCATCAGGTGTCCTACGAGCAGTACTTC. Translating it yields CASSHQVSYEQYF.

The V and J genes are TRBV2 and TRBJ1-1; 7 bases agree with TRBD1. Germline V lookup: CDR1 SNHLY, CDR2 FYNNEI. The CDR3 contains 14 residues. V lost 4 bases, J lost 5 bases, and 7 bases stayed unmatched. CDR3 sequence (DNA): TGTGCCAGCAGTGGGGACAGTTTGGTGACTGAAGCTTTCTTT. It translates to CASSGDSLVTEAFF. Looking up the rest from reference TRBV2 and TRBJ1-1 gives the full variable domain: EPEVTQTPSHQVTQMGQEVILRCVPISNHLYFYWYRQILGQKVEFLVSFYNNEISEKSEIFDDQFSVERPDGSNFTLKIRSTKLEDSAMYFCASSGDSLVTEAFFGQGTRLTVV.

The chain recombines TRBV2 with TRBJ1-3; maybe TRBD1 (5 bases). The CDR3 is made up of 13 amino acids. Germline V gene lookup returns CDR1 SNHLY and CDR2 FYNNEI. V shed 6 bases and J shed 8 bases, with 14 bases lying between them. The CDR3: CASSRGTRYTIYF. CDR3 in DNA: TGTGCCAGCAGCCGGGGGACCAGATACACCATATATTTT.

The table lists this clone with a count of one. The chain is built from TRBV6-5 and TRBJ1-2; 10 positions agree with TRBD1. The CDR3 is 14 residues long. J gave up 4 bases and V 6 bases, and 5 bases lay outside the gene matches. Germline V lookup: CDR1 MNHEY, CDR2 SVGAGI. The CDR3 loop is CASRGTGDSYGYTF. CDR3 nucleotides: TGTGCCAGCAGGGGGACAGGGGATTCCTATGGCTACACCTTC.

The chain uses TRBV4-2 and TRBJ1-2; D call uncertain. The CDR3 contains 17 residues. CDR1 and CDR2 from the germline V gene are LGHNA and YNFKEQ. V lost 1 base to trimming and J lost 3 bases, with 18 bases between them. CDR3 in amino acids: CASSQVSFLSGDYGYTF. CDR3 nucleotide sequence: TGTGCCAGCAGCCAAGTATCGTTTTTATCAGGCGACTATGGCTACACCTTC.

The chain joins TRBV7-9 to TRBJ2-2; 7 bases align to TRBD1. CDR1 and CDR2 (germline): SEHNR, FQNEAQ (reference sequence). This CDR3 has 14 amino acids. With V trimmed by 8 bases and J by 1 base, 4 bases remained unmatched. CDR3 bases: TGTGCCAGCTTTCGGACAGGGAACACCGGGGAGCTGTTTTTT. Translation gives CASFRTGNTGELFF.

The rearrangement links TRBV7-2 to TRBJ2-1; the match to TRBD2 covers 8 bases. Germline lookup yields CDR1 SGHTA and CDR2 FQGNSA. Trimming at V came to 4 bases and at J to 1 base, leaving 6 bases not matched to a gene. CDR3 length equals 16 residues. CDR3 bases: TGTGCCAGCAGCTCGCAAGCGGGGGTATCCTACAATGAGCAGTTCTTC. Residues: CASSSQAGVSYNEQFF.

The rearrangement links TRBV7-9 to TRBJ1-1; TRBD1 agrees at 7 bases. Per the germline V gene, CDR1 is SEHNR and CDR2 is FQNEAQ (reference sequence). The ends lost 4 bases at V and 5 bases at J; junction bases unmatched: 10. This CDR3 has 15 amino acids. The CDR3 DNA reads TGTGCCAGCAGCTCCACTCCGGGACAGCGAACTGAAGCTTTCTTT. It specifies CASSSTPGQRTEAFF. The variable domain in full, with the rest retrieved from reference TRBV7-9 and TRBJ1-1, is DTGVSQNPRHKITKRGQNVTFRCDPISEHNRLYWYRQTLGQGPEFLTYFQNEAQLEKSRLLSDRFSAERPKGSFSTLEIQRTEQGDSAMYLCASSSTPGQRTEAFFGQGTRLTVV.

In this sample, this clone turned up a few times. In DNA form, the CDR3 reads TGTGCCAGCAGGTCGGGTTACACTGAAGCTTTCTTT. Amino acids: CASRSGYTEAFF. The rearrangement joins TRBV6-1 to TRBJ1-1; D gene unclear. Per germline, CDR1 MNHNS and CDR2 SASEGT. Trimming pared 6 bases from V and 3 bases from J, leaving 8 bases between. The CDR3 is 12 amino acids.

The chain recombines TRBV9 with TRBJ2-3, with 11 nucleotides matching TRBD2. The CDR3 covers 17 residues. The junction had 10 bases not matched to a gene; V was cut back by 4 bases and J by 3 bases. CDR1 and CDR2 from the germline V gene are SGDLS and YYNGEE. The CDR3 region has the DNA TGTGCCAGCAGCCCAACCCTAGCGGGGGGAAGGACAGATACGCAGTATTTT. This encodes CASSPTLAGGRTDTQYF.

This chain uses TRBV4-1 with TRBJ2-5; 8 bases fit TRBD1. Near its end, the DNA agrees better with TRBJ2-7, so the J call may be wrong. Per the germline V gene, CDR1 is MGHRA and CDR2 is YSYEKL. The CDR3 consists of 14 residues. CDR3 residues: CASSPGQATYEQYF. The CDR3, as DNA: TGCGCCAGCAGCCCGGGACAGGCCACCTACGAGCAGTACTTC.

CDR3: CASSLQTAPSSYNEQFF. CDR3 coding DNA: TGCGCCAGCAGCTTGCAGACAGCGCCTAGCTCCTACAATGAGCAGTTCTTC. The chain carries TRBV5-1 and TRBJ2-1; D might be TRBD1 (5 bases). V was clipped by 1 base and J by 0 bases, with 14 bases between them. The CDR3 is 17 amino acids. Germline loops: CDR1 SGHRS, CDR2 YFSETQ.

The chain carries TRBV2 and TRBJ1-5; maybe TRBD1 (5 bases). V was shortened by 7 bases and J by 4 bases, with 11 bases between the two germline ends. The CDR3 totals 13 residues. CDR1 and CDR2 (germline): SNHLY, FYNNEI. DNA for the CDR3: TGTGCCAGCACGGGGGACGGTAATCAGCCCCAGCATTTT. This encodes CASTGDGNQPQHF.

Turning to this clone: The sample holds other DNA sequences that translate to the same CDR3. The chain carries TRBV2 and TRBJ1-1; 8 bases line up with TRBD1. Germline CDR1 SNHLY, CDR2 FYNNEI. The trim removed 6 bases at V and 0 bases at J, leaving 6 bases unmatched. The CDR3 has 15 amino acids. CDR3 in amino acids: CASRPGGRVNTEAFF. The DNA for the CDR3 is TGTGCCAGCAGGCCAGGGGGCCGCGTGAACACTGAAGCTTTCTTT.

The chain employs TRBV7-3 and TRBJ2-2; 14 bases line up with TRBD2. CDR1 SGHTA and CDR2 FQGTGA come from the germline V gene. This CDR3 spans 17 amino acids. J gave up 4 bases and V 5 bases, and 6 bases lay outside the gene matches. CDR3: CASSHGTSGGITGELFF. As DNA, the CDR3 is TGTGCCAGCAGCCACGGGACTAGCGGGGGAATCACCGGGGAGCTGTTTTTT.

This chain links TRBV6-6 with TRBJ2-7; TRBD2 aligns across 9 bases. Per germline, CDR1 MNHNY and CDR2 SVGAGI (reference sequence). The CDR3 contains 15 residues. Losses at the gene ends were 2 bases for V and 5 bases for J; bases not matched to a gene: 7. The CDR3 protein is CASSYGGRGFDEQYF. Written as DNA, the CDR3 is TGTGCCAGCAGTTACGGCGGGAGGGGATTCGACGAGCAGTACTTC.

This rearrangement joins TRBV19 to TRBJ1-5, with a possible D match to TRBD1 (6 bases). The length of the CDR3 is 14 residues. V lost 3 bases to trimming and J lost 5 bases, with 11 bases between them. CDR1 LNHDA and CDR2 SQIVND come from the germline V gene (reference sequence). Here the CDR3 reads CASSILWGHQPQHF. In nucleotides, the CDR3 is TGTGCCAGTAGTATCTTATGGGGGCATCAGCCCCAGCATTTT.

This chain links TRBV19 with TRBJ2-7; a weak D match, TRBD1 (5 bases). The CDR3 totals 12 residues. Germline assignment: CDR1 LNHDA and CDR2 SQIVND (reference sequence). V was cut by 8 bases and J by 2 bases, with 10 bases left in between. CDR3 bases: TGTGCCAGTGGCTCCAGGGCCTACGAGCAGTACTTC. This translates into CASGSRAYEQYF.

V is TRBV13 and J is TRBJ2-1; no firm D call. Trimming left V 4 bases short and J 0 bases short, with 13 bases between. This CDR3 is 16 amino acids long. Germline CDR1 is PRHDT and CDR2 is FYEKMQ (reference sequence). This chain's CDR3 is CASSSQTSSSYNEQFF. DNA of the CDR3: TGTGCCAGCAGCTCCCAGACTTCGAGCTCCTACAATGAGCAGTTCTTC.

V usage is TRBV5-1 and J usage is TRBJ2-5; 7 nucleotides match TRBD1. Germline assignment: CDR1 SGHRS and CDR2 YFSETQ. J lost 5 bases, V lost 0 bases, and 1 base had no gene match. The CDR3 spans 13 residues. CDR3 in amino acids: CASSLARGETQYF. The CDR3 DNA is TGCGCCAGCAGCTTGGCCAGGGGGGAGACCCAGTACTTC.

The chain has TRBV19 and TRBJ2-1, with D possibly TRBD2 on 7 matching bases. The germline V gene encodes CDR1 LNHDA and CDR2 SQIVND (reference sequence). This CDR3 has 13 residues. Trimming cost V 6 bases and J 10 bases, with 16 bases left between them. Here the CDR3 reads CASSPPGGGEQFF. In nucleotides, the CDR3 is TGTGCCAGTAGCCCCCCGGGGGGCGGGGAGCAGTTCTTC.

Written as DNA, the CDR3 is TGTGCCAGCAGCTTCACAGGGTGGAGCTCCTATAATTCACCCCTCCACTTT. It codes for CASSFTGWSSYNSPLHF. The rearrangement uses TRBV7-2 and TRBJ1-6; possible D gene TRBD1, 6 bases. This CDR3 contains 17 residues. V lost 3 bases and J lost 0, with 12 bases in between. CDR1 SGHTA and CDR2 FQGNSA come from the germline V gene.

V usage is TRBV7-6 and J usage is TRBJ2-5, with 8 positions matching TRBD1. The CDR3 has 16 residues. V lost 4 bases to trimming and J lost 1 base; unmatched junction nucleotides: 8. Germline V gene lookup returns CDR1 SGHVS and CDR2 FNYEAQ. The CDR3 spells CASSYRDRHSQETQYF. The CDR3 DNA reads TGTGCCAGCAGCTACCGGGACAGGCACTCCCAAGAGACCCAGTACTTC.

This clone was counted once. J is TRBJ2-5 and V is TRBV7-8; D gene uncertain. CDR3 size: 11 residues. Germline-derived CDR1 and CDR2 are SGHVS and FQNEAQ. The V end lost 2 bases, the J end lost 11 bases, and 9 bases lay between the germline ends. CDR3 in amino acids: CASSLSGEQYF. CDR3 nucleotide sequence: TGTGCCAGCAGCTTATCGGGTGAGCAGTACTTC.

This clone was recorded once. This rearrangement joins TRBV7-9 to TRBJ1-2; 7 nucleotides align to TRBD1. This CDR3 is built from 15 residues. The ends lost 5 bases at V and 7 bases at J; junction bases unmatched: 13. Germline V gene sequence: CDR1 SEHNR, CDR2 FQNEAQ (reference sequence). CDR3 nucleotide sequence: TGTGCCAGCAGCCGCCCTGGACAGGAATCTATTGGCTACACCTTC. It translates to CASSRPGQESIGYTF.

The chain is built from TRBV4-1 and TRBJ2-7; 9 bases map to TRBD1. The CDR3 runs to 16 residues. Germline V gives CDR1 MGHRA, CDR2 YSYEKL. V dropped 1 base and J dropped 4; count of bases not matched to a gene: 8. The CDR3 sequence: CASSQAGQGLGYEQYF. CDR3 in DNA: TGCGCCAGCAGCCAAGCAGGACAGGGGCTAGGGTACGAGCAGTACTTC.